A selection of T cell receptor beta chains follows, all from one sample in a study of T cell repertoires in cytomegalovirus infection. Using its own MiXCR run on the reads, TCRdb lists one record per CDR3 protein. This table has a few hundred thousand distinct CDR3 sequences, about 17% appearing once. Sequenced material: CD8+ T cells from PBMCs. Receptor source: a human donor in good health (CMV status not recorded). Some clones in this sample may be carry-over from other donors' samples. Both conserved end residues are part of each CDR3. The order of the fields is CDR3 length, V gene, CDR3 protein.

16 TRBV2 CASRAAENPDTGELFF
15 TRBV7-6 CASTSGDRGPYEQYF
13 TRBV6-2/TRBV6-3 CASSGDTAYEQYF
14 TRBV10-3 CAISDRTVGTEAFF
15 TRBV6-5 CASRSWAGGYYGYTF
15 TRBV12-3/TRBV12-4 CASSSDVFSGNTIYF
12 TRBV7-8 CASSSGGGKLFF
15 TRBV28 CASSPVWALVEEQYF
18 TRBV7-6 CASSTGTSGGANTGELFF
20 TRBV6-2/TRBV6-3 CASSYSINRFSAGWNTEAFF
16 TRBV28 CASSLNLAGDTDTQYF
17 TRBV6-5 CASSYGFRDRSNSPLHF
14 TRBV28 CASSSQGSNEKLFF
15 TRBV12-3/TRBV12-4 CASSLVMGAGYEQYF
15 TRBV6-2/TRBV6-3 CASSYARAPYNEQFF